The entry below gives a single T cell receptor (beta chain) sequence along with its context. This CDR3 has 16 residues. Trimming left V 0 bases short and J 0 bases short, with 6 bases between. Germline-derived CDR1 and CDR2 are MRHNA and SNTAGT. Assay: immunoSEQ multiplex PCR; the TCRdb copy retains only in-frame clones and omits some. The repertoire holds tens of thousands of clones, with under 95% as singletons. The data stem from a study of T cell changes during pregnancy in multiple sclerosis. The chain employs TRBV6-4 and TRBJ2-6, with D possibly TRBD1 on 5 matching bases. The sample consisted of CD4+ T cells from peripheral blood mononuclear cells, taken after pregnancy. This clonotype was sampled from a female donor with multiple sclerosis, enrolled in a pregnancy study. The CDR3 nucleotides are TGTGCCAGCAGTGACTCAACAGGCTCTGGGGCCAACGTCCTGACTTTC. This codes for CASSDSTGSGANVLTF.